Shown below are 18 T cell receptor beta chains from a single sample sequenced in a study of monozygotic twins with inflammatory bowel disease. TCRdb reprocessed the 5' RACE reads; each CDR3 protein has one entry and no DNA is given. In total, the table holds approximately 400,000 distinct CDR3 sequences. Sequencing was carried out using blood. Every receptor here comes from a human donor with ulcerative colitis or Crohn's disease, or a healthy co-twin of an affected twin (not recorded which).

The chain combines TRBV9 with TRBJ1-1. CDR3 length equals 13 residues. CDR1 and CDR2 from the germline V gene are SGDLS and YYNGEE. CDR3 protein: CASSVGRATEAFF.

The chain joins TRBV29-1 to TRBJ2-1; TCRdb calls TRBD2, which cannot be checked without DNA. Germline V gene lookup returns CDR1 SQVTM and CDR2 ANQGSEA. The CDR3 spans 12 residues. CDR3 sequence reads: CSVGLAGGVEFF.

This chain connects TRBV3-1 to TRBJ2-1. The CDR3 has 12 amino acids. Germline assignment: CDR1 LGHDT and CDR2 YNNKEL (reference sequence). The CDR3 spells CASSVRNNEQFF.

The CDR3 is CASSFFTDTDTQYF. This chain joins TRBV7-2 and TRBJ2-3. This CDR3 spans 14 amino acids. Germline loops: CDR1 SGHTA, CDR2 FQGNSA. Full variable domain (missing parts from reference TRBV7-2 and TRBJ2-3): GAGVSQSPSNKVTEKGKDVELRCDPISGHTALYWYRQSLGQGLEFLIYFQGNSAPDKSGLPSDRFSAERTGGSVSTLTIQRTQQEDSAVYLCASSFFTDTDTQYFGPGTRLTVL.

CDR3 amino acids: CASSSPPGLAGDNEQFF. The V call is TRBV6-2 or TRBV6-3, the J call TRBJ2-1; the TCRdb D gene call, TRBD2, has no DNA to confirm it. The CDR3 extends over 17 amino acids. Looked up from germline, CDR1 is MNHEY and CDR2 is SVGEGT.

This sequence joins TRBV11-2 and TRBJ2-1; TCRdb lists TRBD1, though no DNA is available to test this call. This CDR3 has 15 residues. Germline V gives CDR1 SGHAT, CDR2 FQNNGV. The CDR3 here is CASSLDLWAGNEQFF.

CDR3: CASSQDFGGLAYEQYF. The chain recombines TRBV4-2 with TRBJ2-7; TCRdb's D gene call, TRBD1, goes unchecked for lack of DNA. Germline V lookup: CDR1 LGHNA, CDR2 YNFKEQ. This CDR3 region has 16 residues.

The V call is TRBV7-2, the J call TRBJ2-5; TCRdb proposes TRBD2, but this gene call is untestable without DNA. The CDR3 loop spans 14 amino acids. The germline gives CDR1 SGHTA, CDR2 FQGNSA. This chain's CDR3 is CASHDGLGFGTQYF.

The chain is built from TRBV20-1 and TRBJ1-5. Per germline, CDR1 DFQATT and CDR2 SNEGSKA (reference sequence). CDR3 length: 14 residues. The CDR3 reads CSARDAGQDQPQHF.

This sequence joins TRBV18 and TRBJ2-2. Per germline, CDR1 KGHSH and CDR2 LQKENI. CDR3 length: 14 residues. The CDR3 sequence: CASSPPPNTGELFF.

CDR3: CASSLRDAVINRPAGNTIYF. The V gene is TRBV5-1, the J gene TRBJ1-3; TCRdb's assignment of TRBD1 cannot be checked, as there is no DNA. The CDR3 totals 20 residues. Germline values: CDR1 SGHRS, CDR2 YFSETQ.

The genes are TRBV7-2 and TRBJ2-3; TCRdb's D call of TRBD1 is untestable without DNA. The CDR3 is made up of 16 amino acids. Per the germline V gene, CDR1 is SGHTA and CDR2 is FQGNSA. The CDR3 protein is CASSLALGGRADTQYF.

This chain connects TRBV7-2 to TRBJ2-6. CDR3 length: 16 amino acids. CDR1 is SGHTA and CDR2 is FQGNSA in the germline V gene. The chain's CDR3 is CASSLEGISGANVLTF.

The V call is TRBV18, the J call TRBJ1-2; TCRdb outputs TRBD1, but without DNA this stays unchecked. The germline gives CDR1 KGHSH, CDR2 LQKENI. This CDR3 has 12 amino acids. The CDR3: CASSPLRGGYTF.

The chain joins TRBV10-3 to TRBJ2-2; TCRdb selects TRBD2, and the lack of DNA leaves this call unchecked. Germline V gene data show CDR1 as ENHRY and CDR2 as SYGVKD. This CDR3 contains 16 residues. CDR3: CAIMDFEVRVTGELFF.

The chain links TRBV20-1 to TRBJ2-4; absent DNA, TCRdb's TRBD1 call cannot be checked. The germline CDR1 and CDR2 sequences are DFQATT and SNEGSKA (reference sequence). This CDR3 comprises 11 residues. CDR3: CSARDGGAWYF.

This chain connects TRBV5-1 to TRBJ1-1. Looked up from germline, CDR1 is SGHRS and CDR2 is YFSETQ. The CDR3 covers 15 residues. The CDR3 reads CASSPGGSMNTEAFF.

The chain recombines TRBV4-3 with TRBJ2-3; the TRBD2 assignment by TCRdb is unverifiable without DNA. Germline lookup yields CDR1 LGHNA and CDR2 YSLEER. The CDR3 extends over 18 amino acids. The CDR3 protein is CASSQDGVGRGMTDTQYF.